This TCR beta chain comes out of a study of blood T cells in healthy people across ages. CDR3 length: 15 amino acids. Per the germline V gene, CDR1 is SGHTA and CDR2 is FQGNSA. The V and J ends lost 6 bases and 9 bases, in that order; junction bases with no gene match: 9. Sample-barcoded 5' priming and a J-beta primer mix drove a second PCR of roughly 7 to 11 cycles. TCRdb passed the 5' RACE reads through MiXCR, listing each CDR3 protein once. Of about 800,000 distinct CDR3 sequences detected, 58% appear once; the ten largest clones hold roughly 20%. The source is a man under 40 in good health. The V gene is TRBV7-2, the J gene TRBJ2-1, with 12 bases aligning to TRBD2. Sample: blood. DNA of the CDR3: TGTGCCAGCAGATCCGGGACTAGCGGGTGGGTTGAGCAGTTCTTC. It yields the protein CASRSGTSGWVEQFF.